This is a list of T cell receptor beta chains from one sample in a study of glioma-infiltrating T cells. TCRdb itself ran the multiplex PCR reads through MiXCR, one entry per CDR3 protein. The repertoire has 4,500 to 7,500 distinct CDR3 sequences, roughly 30% of them found once; the top ten carry approximately 13%. Material for sequencing was glioma tissue, nonneoplastic brain tissue, or PBMCs (not recorded which). The receptors shown here come from a human donor with low-grade glioma or glioblastoma, undergoing nonglioma brain surgery, or in good health (not recorded which). Each CDR3 is given with its conserved first and last residue. Each record gives: clone size, J gene, D gene, V gene, CDR3 DNA, CDR3 protein. D genes are given only for firm matches. Expanded clones get a size class; other rows say once, few or many, or leave the size out.

>many|TRBJ2-3|NA|TRBV29-1
TGCAGCGTTGATACGACAGATACGCAGTATTTT
CSVDTTDTQYF
>NA|TRBJ2-1|TRBD1|TRBV27
TGTGCCAGCAGTCGAAAGGGACAGGGGGCCTACAATGAGCAGTTCTTC
CASSRKGQGAYNEQFF
>few|TRBJ2-7|NA|TRBV27
TGTGCCAGCAGTTTAATGGCGGGGGCCTCCGAGCCGTACTTC
CASSLMAGASEPYF
>NA|TRBJ2-1|NA|TRBV7-8
TGTGCCAGCAGCCATCCCGGAAGGGGATGGAATGAGCAGTTCTTC
CASSHPGRGWNEQFF
>medium-sized|TRBJ2-5|NA|TRBV25-1
TGTGCCAGCAGTAGAGTCCAAGAGACCCAGTACTTC
CASSRVQETQYF
>many|TRBJ2-6|NA|TRBV28
TGTGCCAGCAGTTTAGGGGGATCTGGGGCCAACGTCCTGACTTTC
CASSLGGSGANVLTF
>many|TRBJ2-4|TRBD2|TRBV5-6
TGTGCCAGCTCGCTAGCGGCAGCCAAAAACATTCAGTACTTC
CASSLAAAKNIQYF
>medium-sized|TRBJ2-5|TRBD2|TRBV20-1
TGCAGTGCTGATGGACTAGCGGGAGGGCCGAGCATCCAGTACTTC
CSADGLAGGPSIQYF
>medium-sized|TRBJ2-3|NA|TRBV7-2
TGTGCCAGCAGCTCGACCGTGGACAGACCAGATACGCAGTATTTT
CASSSTVDRPDTQYF
>medium-sized|TRBJ2-1|TRBD2|TRBV28
TGTGCCAGCAGCGTACTAGCGGGAGCCGCCTACAATGAGCAGTTCTTC
CASSVLAGAAYNEQFF
>many|TRBJ1-6|NA|TRBV18
TGTGCCAGCTCACCGACCAGGGACAATTCACCCCTCCACTTT
CASSPTRDNSPLHF
>many|TRBJ2-1|NA|TRBV4-3
TGCGCCAGCAGCCCCCGTCTTCACAATGAGCAGTTCTTC
CASSPRLHNEQFF
>few|TRBJ2-1|NA|TRBV12-3/TRBV12-4
TGTGCCAGCAGTTCCCCGAGCAATGAGCAGTTCTTC
CASSSPSNEQFF
>medium-sized|TRBJ1-1|NA|TRBV6-2/TRBV6-3
TGTGCCAGCAGTTACGAAGGGGTAACTGAAGCTTTCTTT
CASSYEGVTEAFF
>NA|TRBJ2-1|NA|TRBV6-1
TGTGCCAGTGTAGCGTATTCCTCCTACAATGAGCAGTTCTTC
CASVAYSSYNEQFF
>many|TRBJ1-4|NA|TRBV12-3/TRBV12-4
TGTGCCAGCAGTTCCTCTTTGGGCCAGCTCGGAGGGTCTAATGAAAAACTGTTTTTT
CASSSSLGQLGGSNEKLFF
>NA|TRBJ2-5|NA|TRBV6-2/TRBV6-3
TGTGCCAGCTCAGAGGGGGGGCGCGAGACCCAGTACTTC
CASSEGGRETQYF
>many|TRBJ2-7|TRBD1|TRBV9
TGTGCCAGCAGCCCTTGGACAGGGTCGTACGAGCAGTACTTC
CASSPWTGSYEQYF
>many|TRBJ1-1|TRBD1|TRBV2
TGTGCCAGCAGTGAAGCACAGGGGGACGCTGAAGCTTTCTTT
CASSEAQGDAEAFF
>NA|TRBJ2-1|TRBD2|TRBV15
TGTGCCACCAGCAGACCGACTAGCGGTGAGGATACGCAGTTCTTC
CATSRPTSGEDTQFF
>few|TRBJ1-1|NA|TRBV6-2/TRBV6-3
TGTGCCAGCAGTTACCCCGGGGGGGGGGGGAACACTGAAGCTTTCTTT
CASSYPGGGGNTEAFF
>medium-sized|TRBJ2-5|TRBD2|TRBV27
TGTGCCAGCAGTTCCCGGGGGGGTAGCTTC
CASSSRGGSF